This paragraph reports one T cell receptor beta chain. As yet, its antigen is unknown. This entry is derived from a study of cytomegalovirus exposure and HLA in healthy donors. The CDR3 is 15 residues long. The V and J ends lost 6 bases and 4 bases, in that order; junction bases with no gene match: 6. Germline values: CDR1 MNHEY, CDR2 SMNVEV (reference sequence). Study-wide points: Across HLA loci, a later analysis found differing TCR association rates, with DRB1 most and HLA-C fewest. The listing of 150 to 200 TCR beta chains classed them as cytomegalovirus-associated. Most TCR sequences were seen very rarely across donors, but some public TCRs occurred in many. TCR beta V- and J-gene trimming, according to a later analysis, was linked to a missense DCLRE1C variant.

A multiplex PCR was run with 60 Vbeta primers and 13 Jbeta primers. Sequencing used immunoSEQ multiplex PCR; TCRdb keeps in-frame clones, though not all of them. Counted here are 150,000 to 200,000 clones, over 65% occurring once; the ten biggest clones make up approximately 5%. Sequences were obtained from PBMCs. The chain couples TRBV27 to TRBJ2-2; TRBD1 aligns across 9 bases. The sequence was collected from a man between 18 and 29 years old in good health and CMV-seropositive. The CDR3 region has the DNA TGTGCCAGCAGATACGGACAGGGGCCCACCGGGGAGCTGTTTTTT. Translation: CASRYGQGPTGELFF.